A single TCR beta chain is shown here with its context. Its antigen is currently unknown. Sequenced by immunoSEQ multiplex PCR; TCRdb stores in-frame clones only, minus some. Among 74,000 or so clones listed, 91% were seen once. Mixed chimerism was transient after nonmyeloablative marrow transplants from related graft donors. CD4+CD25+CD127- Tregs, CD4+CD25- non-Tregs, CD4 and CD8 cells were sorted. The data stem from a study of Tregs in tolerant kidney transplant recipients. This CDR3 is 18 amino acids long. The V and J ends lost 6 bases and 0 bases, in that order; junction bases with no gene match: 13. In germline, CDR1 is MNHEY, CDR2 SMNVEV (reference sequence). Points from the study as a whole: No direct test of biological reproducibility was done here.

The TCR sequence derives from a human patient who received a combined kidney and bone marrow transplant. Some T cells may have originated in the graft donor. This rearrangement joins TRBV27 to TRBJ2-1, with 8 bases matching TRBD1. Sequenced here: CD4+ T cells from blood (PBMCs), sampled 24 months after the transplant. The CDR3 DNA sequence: TGTGCCAGCAGCCCCCAGGGGGCGCTTAAGGTCTCCTACAATGAGCAGTTCTTC. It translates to CASSPQGALKVSYNEQFF.